This T cell receptor beta chain is drawn from a study of response to subunit inactivated influenza vaccine (dated by TCRdb to 2017 to 2018). Broadly, across the study: The study used deep quantitative T cell receptor repertoire profiling to track responses to a trivalent subunit inactivated influenza vaccine. What the study reported, not specific to this receptor: It was suggested by the authors that each seasonal influenza vaccination may recruit only a limited number of new T cells.

Library preparation employed RT-PCR. Sequencing used an Illumina HiSeq 2500. TCRdb reran the public reads through fastp at Q25 and MiXCR, keeping productive beta chains. Rows matching on CDR3 protein sequence are summarized as one entry with the most common DNA and genes. This sample gives a few hundred thousand distinct CDR3 sequences in total; approximately 7.3% of them show up just once. Of the sample, about 12% is held by the ten largest clones. In its sample, this clonotype was seen many times. Its antigen specificity is not known. Base qualities are not provided; no much larger clone lies one nucleotide away. Germline trimming amounts to 0 bases on V and 8 bases on J, with 6 as the count of junction bases outside the gene matches. From a lookup of the germline V gene, CDR1 and CDR2 are SGHRS and YFSETQ. Spanning cysteine to phenylalanine, the CDR3 consists of 16 amino acids. Of all the DNA, just the CDR3 is kept, 48 bases in frame from base 1.

This specimen consisted of PBMCs from blood, obtained roughly 24 months after vaccination. The TCR comes from a man between 45 and 75 years old who received an inactivated influenza vaccine. Donor details come from another sample of the same person, matched by shared clones. The chain uses TRBV5-1 and TRBJ2-1, and TRBD2 aligns with 12 junction nucleotides. The DNA is as follows: TGCGCCAGCAGCTTGGCCCGGCTAGCGGGAGGGGATGAGCAGTTCTTC. This encodes CASSLARLAGGDEQFF.